One sample yielded the 21 T cell receptor beta chains listed below, sequenced in a study of cytomegalovirus exposure and HLA in healthy donors. 13 Jbeta primers and 60 Vbeta primers were used for the PCR. Clones were sequenced by immunoSEQ multiplex PCR, and TCRdb holds only the in-frame ones, with some missing. The table shows approximately 130,000 clones, with around four fifths occurring only once. Source material: PBMCs. The receptors shown here come from a boy between 10 and 17 years old in good health and CMV-seronegative.

The rearrangement links TRBV19 to TRBJ2-7; maybe TRBD1 (6 bases). Germline loops: CDR1 LNHDA, CDR2 SQIVND (reference sequence). V dropped 3 bases and J dropped 0 bases, with 9 bases sitting between them. The CDR3 contains 14 residues. The CDR3 bases are TGTGCCAGTAGTATCAGGGGTCTCTCCTACGAGCAGTACTTC. Amino acid sequence: CASSIRGLSYEQYF.

V is TRBV5-5 and J is TRBJ2-1; 11 positions match TRBD2. Germline trimming cut 6 bases from V and 8 bases from J; bases unmatched to any gene: 10. Looked up from germline, CDR1 is SGHKS and CDR2 is YYEKEE (reference sequence). CDR3 length equals 15 residues. CDR3 residues: CASIEGLADWDEQFF. CDR3 in DNA: TGTGCCAGCATCGAGGGACTAGCGGATTGGGATGAGCAGTTCTTC.

This chain connects TRBV19 to TRBJ2-7; 12 nucleotides agree with TRBD1. CDR1 and CDR2 from the germline V gene are LNHDA and SQIVND (reference sequence). V lost 3 bases and J lost 6; bases outside the gene matches: 9. This CDR3 has 16 residues. CDR3 sequence: CASSITGTGGLAEQYF. Here the CDR3 DNA reads TGTGCCAGTAGTATCACCGGGACAGGGGGCCTGGCCGAGCAGTACTTC.

This clone was detected once. This chain joins TRBV5-4 and TRBJ1-2, with unresolved D. Per the germline V gene, CDR1 is SGHNT and CDR2 is YYREEE (reference sequence). This CDR3 is built from 13 residues. Trimming stripped 0 bases from V and 8 bases from J, with 11 bases between. CDR3 loop: CASSLATTMGYTF. In DNA, the CDR3 is TGTGCCAGCAGCTTGGCAACTACTATGGGCTACACCTTC.

V gene TRBV6-5 combines with J gene TRBJ1-2, with D perhaps TRBD1 (5 bases). The CDR3 has 13 amino acids. The germline V and J ends were trimmed by 6 bases and 8 bases, with 16 bases remaining between them. Germline assignment: CDR1 MNHEY and CDR2 SVGAGI. CDR3 DNA: TGTGCCAGCAGGGGGAGGGACGGCAGGGGCTACACCTTC. Translation gives CASRGRDGRGYTF.

V is TRBV5-4 and J is TRBJ2-3, with TRBD2 matching over 10 bases. The CDR3 totals 15 residues. Germline V CDR1 and CDR2: SGHNT, YYREEE (reference sequence). Trimming at V came to 4 bases and at J to 5 bases, leaving 7 bases not matched to a gene. CDR3 protein: CASSRGASGGDTQYF. CDR3 coding DNA: TGTGCCAGCAGCCGGGGGGCTAGCGGGGGAGATACGCAGTATTTT.

The chain couples TRBV9 to TRBJ2-3; TRBD2 matches at 7 bases. With V trimmed by 1 base and J by 3 bases, 14 bases remained unmatched. Germline lookup yields CDR1 SGDLS and CDR2 YYNGEE. The CDR3 is made up of 18 amino acids. This CDR3 reads CASSVTSLVAGQTDTQYF. The CDR3 DNA reads TGTGCCAGCAGCGTAACATCTCTAGTAGCGGGTCAGACAGATACGCAGTATTTT.

This chain uses TRBV27 with TRBJ2-1; TRBD2 agrees at 7 bases. J lost 6 bases, V lost 2 bases, and 7 bases had no gene match. Germline lookup yields CDR1 MNHEY and CDR2 SMNVEV (reference sequence). There are 15 residues in the CDR3. The CDR3, as DNA: TGTGCCAGCAGTTTACTCCCCCCGGGGGGCAATGAGCAGTTCTTC. Residues: CASSLLPPGGNEQFF.

The chain couples TRBV20-1 to TRBJ2-1, with D maybe TRBD1 (5 bases). Germline loops: CDR1 DFQATT, CDR2 SNEGSKA (reference sequence). CDR3 length: 11 amino acids. The V end was cut by 1 base, the J end by 8 bases, with 6 bases between. CDR3 sequence: CSARGGYEQFF. Here the CDR3 DNA reads TGCAGTGCTAGAGGGGGCTATGAGCAGTTCTTC.

The J gene is TRBJ1-1, the V gene TRBV6-4, with no clear D. Trimming shortened V by 4 bases and J by 2 bases, and 8 bases separated the two germline ends. CDR1 and CDR2 (germline): MRHNA, SNTAGT. CDR3 length equals 13 residues. The CDR3 protein is CASSVRFNTEAFF. The CDR3 DNA reads TGTGCCAGCAGTGTGCGGTTTAACACTGAAGCTTTCTTT.

This clone was found once. The genes are TRBV30 and TRBJ1-3; D gene ambiguous. Between the trimmed V and J ends, which lost 7 bases and 0 bases, there was a span of 19 bases. Germline values: CDR1 GTSNPN, CDR2 SVGIG (reference sequence). This CDR3 comprises 16 residues. The CDR3 nucleotides read TGTGCCTACTCTATACTATGGGAGTCCTCTGGAAACACCATATATTTT. Protein sequence: CAYSILWESSGNTIYF.

The chain has TRBV6-1 and TRBJ2-5; 14 nucleotides match TRBD2. V was pared by 8 bases and J by 4 bases, with 6 bases of the junction left unmatched. This CDR3 is built from 15 residues. The germline V gene encodes CDR1 MNHNS and CDR2 SASEGT. The CDR3 DNA reads TGTGCCAGCGAGACTAGCGGGAGGGCCGGAGAGACCCAGTACTTC. Translating it yields CASETSGRAGETQYF.

The chain links TRBV6-5 to TRBJ2-7, with TRBD2 identical over 8 bases. CDR1 and CDR2 (germline): MNHEY, SVGAGI. This CDR3 spans 12 amino acids. V trimming: 6 bases; J trimming: 5 bases; junction bases outside the gene matches: 3. The chain's CDR3 is CASSPGGDEQYF. In nucleotides, the CDR3 is TGTGCCAGCAGCCCCGGGGGGGACGAGCAGTACTTC.

The chain recombines TRBV13 with TRBJ2-5, with D possibly matching TRBD1 (8 bases). Germline values: CDR1 PRHDT, CDR2 FYEKMQ (reference sequence). V lost 5 bases and J 9 bases, leaving 19 bases between the germline ends. The CDR3 spans 14 residues. The chain's CDR3 is CASSPDREGRAQYF. The CDR3 DNA is TGTGCCAGCAGCCCGGACAGGGAGGGGCGGGCCCAGTACTTC.

The genes are TRBV19 and TRBJ1-2; unclear D gene. CDR1 LNHDA and CDR2 SQIVND come from the germline V gene (reference sequence). Trimming cost V 5 bases and J 6 bases, with 16 bases left between them. This CDR3 is built from 14 residues. CDR3 residues: CASSPRPGSHGYTF. DNA of the CDR3: TGTGCCAGTAGTCCCCGTCCCGGGTCCCATGGCTACACCTTC.

The chain is built from TRBV5-1 and TRBJ2-1, with a possible D match to TRBD2 (5 bases). The germline V gene encodes CDR1 SGHRS and CDR2 YFSETQ. The CDR3 extends over 16 amino acids. V was cut by 3 bases and J by 8 bases, with 21 bases left in between. Here the CDR3 reads CASSSRGLTVRDEQFF. The CDR3 nucleotides are TGCGCCAGCAGCTCCCGAGGGCTTACGGTACGGGATGAGCAGTTCTTC.

Remarks on this clone: The same CDR3 also results from other DNA sequences found in this sample. The chain combines TRBV6-6 with TRBJ1-1, with a possible D match to TRBD1 (6 bases). V lost 5 bases and J 0 bases, leaving 10 bases between the germline ends. Germline loops: CDR1 MNHNY, CDR2 SVGAGI (reference sequence). This CDR3 spans 14 amino acids. The CDR3 DNA reads TGTGCCAGCAGTCCCCAGGGGATGAACACTGAAGCTTTCTTT. Translating it yields CASSPQGMNTEAFF.

The V and J genes are TRBV6-1 and TRBJ2-7, with D possibly being TRBD2 (5 bases). Per germline, CDR1 MNHNS and CDR2 SASEGT. The CDR3 loop spans 13 amino acids. With 2 bases removed from V and 7 bases from J, the gap between germline ends came to 12 bases. CDR3 sequence (DNA): TGTGCCAGCAGTGAACGTGAGCGGAGGGAGCAGTACTTC. Protein product: CASSERERREQYF.

The genes are TRBV10-3 and TRBJ2-1; 7 nucleotides align to TRBD1. Trimming at V came to 6 bases and at J to 4 bases, leaving 12 bases not matched to a gene. The germline CDR1 and CDR2 sequences are ENHRY and SYGVKD. CDR3 length: 16 amino acids. The CDR3 spells CAISPSHGQDYNEQFF. The CDR3 nucleotides are TGTGCCATCAGCCCCTCTCACGGACAGGATTACAATGAGCAGTTCTTC.

The rearrangement links TRBV6-5 to TRBJ2-7; the match to TRBD2 covers 9 bases. CDR1 MNHEY and CDR2 SVGAGI come from the germline V gene. The V segment lost 1 base and the J segment 4 bases; nucleotides outside the gene matches: 2. The CDR3 extends over 14 amino acids. The CDR3 here is CASSYWREGYEQYF. The CDR3 DNA is TGTGCCAGCAGTTACTGGCGGGAGGGGTACGAGCAGTACTTC.

The chain links TRBV6-5 to TRBJ2-7; 8 nucleotides align to TRBD1. CDR3 length: 15 amino acids. V lost 5 bases to trimming and J lost 5 bases; unmatched junction nucleotides: 11. Germline CDR1 is MNHEY and CDR2 is SVGAGI. The CDR3 is CASSPPVDRAHEQYF. In nucleotides, the CDR3 is TGTGCCAGCAGTCCCCCCGTGGACAGGGCCCACGAGCAGTACTTC.